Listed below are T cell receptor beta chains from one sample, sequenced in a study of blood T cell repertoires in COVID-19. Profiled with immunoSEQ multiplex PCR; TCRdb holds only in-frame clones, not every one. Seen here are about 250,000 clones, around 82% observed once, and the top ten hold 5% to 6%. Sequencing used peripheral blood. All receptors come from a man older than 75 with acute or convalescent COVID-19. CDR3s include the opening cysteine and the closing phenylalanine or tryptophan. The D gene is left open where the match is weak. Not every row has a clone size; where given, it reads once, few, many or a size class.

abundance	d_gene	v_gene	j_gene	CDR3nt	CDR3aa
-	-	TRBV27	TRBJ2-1	TGTGCCAGCAGTTTAGACGGCGCGGGAAACTACAATGAGCAGTTCTTC	CASSLDGAGNYNEQFF
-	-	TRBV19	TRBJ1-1	TGTGCCAGCTGCGATCGTACAGAGAACACTGAAGCTTTCTTT	CASCDRTENTEAFF
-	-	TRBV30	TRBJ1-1	TGTGCCTGCCTAGGACAGATGAACACTGAAGCTTTCTTT	CACLGQMNTEAFF
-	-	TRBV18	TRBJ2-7	TGTGCCAGCTCACCATCGCAGTACGAGCAGTACTTC	CASSPSQYEQYF
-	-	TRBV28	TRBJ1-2	TGTGCCACCACCCTAGACTGGTATGGCTACACCTTC	CATTLDWYGYTF
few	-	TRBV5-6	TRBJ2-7	TGTGCCAGCAGCTTAGGTCCACGGACTGATTCATACGAGCAGTACTTC	CASSLGPRTDSYEQYF
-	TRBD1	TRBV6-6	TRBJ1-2	TGTGCCACTACCCGGGACAGGGGGGATGGCTACACCTTC	CATTRDRGDGYTF
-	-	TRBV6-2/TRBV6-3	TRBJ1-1	TGTGCCAGCAGTTACTCGCTTCAGGGAGGGACTGAAGCTTTCTTT	CASSYSLQGGTEAFF
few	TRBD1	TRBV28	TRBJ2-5	TGTGCCACCGACTCGACAGGGCCTGCTCTCGAGACCCAGTACTTC	CATDSTGPALETQYF
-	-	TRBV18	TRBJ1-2	TGTGCCAGCTCACCAAGGAGCGATTATGGCTACACCTTC	CASSPRSDYGYTF
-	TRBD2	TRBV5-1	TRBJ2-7	TGCGCCAGCAGCCTCCGACTAGCGGGCTCCTACGAGCAGTACTTC	CASSLRLAGSYEQYF
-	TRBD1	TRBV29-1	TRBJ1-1	TGCAGCGTAAACAGGGGACCTGAAGCTTTCTTT	CSVNRGPEAFF
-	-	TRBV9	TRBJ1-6	TGTGCCAGCAGCCCAGGCGGTAGGGGGAATGATAATTCACCCCTCCACTTT	CASSPGGRGNDNSPLHF
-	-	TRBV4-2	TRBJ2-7	TGTGCCAGCAGCCAAGATCTGGTGAGCTCCTACGAGCAGTACTTC	CASSQDLVSSYEQYF
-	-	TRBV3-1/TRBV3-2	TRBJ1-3	TGTGCCAGCAGCCAAGTTGTCAGCGACTCTGGAAACACCATATATTTT	CASSQVVSDSGNTIYF
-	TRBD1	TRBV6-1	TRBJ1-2	TGTGCCAGCAGTGAAGGGACAGGGTTCGGTGGCTACACCTTC	CASSEGTGFGGYTF
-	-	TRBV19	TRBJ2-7	TGTGCCAGTAGTATAGTTGGCTTCCCCTACGAGCAGTACTTC	CASSIVGFPYEQYF
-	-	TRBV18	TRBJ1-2	TGTGCCAGCTCACTGGAATCGGGTTATGGCTACACCTTC	CASSLESGYGYTF
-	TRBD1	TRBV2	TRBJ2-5	TGTGCCAGCAGTGCAAAATCAGGGGGCTTTGGGAAAGAGACCCAGTACTTC	CASSAKSGGFGKETQYF
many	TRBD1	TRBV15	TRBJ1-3	TGTGCCACCAGCGGACCATACAGGGGGCCTGGAAACACCATATATTTT	CATSGPYRGPGNTIYF
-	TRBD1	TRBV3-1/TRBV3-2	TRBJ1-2	TGTGCCAGCAGCCAACCCGGGACAGATGGCTACACCTTC	CASSQPGTDGYTF
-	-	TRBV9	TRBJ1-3	TGTGCCAGCAGCCTCGGACACCCGGGCTCTGGAAACACCATATATTTT	CASSLGHPGSGNTIYF
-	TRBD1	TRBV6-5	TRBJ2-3	TGTGCCGGCTCGGGACAGGGTCTTGGAGATACGCAGTATTTT	CAGSGQGLGDTQYF
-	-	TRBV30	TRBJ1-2	TGTGCCTGGAGTGTACACAGGGCTAACTATGGCTACACCTTC	CAWSVHRANYGYTF